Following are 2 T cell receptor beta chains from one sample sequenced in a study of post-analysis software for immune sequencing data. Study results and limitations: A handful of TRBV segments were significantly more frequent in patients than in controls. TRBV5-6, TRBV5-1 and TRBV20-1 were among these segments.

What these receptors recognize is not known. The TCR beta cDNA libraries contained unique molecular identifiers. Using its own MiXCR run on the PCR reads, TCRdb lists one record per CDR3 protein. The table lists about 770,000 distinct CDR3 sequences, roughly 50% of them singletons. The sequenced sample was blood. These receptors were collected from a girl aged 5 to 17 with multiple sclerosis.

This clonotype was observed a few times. DNA for the CDR3: TGCAGCGCCCGGGAGGGCCTCTACGAGCAGTACTTC. Translated, it gives CSAREGLYEQYF. The chain recombines TRBV29-1 with TRBJ2-7; 8 bases map to TRBD2. CDR1 and CDR2 from the germline V gene are SQVTM and ANQGSEA. The V segment lost 7 bases and the J segment 3 bases; nucleotides outside the gene matches: 5. CDR3 length: 12 amino acids.

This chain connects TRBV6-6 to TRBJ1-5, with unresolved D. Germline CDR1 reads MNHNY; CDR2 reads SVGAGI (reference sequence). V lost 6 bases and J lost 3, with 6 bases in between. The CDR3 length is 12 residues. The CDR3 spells CASRGPNQPQHF. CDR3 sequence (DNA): TGTGCCAGCAGAGGACCCAATCAGCCCCAGCATTTT.